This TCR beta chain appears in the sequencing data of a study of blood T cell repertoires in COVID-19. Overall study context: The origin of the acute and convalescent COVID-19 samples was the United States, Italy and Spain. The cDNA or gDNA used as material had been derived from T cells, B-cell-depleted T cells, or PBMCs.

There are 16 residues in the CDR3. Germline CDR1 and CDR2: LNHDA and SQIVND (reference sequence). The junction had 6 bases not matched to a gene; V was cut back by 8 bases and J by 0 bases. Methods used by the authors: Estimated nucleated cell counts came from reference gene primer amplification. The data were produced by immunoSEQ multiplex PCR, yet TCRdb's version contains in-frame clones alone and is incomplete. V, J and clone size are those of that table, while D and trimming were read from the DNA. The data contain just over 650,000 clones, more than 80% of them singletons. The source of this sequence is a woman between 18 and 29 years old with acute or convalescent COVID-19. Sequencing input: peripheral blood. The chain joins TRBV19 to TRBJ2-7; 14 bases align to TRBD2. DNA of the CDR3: TGTGCCAGTTCGGGACTAGCGGGGGTAAGCTCCTACGAGCAGTACTTC. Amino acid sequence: CASSGLAGVSSYEQYF.